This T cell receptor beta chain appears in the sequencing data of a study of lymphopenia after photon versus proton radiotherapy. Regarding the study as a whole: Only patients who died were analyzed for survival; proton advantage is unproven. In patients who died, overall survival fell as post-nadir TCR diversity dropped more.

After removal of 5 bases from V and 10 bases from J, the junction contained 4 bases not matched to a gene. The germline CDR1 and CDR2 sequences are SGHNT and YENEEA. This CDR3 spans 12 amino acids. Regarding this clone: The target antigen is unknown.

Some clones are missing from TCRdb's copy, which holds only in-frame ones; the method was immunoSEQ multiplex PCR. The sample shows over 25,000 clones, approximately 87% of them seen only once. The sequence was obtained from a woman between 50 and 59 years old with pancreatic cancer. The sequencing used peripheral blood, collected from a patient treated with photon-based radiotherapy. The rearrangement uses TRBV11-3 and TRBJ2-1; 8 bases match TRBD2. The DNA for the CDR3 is TGTGCCAGCAGCATTAGCGGGGAAGAGCAGTTCTTC. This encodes CASSISGEEQFF.